This is a list of T cell receptor beta chains from one sample in a study of cytomegalovirus exposure and HLA in healthy donors. Data came from immunoSEQ multiplex PCR; TCRdb stores just in-frame clones and leaves some out. The top ten hold 1.5% to 2% of the sample, which has under 200,000 clones, less than 90% seen once. Sequenced material: PBMCs. The receptor source for this set is a woman between 18 and 30 years old in good health and CMV-seronegative. Each CDR3 is given with its conserved first and last residue. The order of the fields is V gene, D gene, J gene, clone size, CDR3 protein, CDR3 DNA. A D gene is named only where the DNA matches it firmly. A row's size may be missing; if present it is once, few, many or a size class.

v_gene: TRBV7-9
d_gene: -
j_gene: TRBJ2-1
abundance: once
CDR3aa: CASSLRVASVDEQFF
CDR3nt: TGTGCCAGCAGCTTACGGGTAGCTAGCGTAGATGAGCAGTTCTTC

v_gene: TRBV21-1
d_gene: -
j_gene: TRBJ2-1
abundance: -
CDR3aa: CASSISPRGGKYNEQFF
CDR3nt: TGTGCCAGCAGCATTTCCCCCCGCGGAGGTAAGTACAATGAGCAGTTCTTC

v_gene: TRBV11-2
d_gene: TRBD2
j_gene: TRBJ2-1
abundance: -
CDR3aa: CASSFLLLAGGLQFF
CDR3nt: TGTGCCAGCAGCTTCTTACTTCTAGCGGGGGGATTACAGTTCTTC

v_gene: TRBV9
d_gene: -
j_gene: TRBJ2-7
abundance: -
CDR3aa: CAGSVDPAGVYEQYF
CDR3nt: TGTGCCGGCAGCGTAGATCCTGCAGGGGTCTACGAGCAGTACTTC

v_gene: TRBV6-5
d_gene: TRBD1
j_gene: TRBJ1-1
abundance: -
CDR3aa: CASSYRGQGMNTEAFF
CDR3nt: TGTGCCAGCAGTTACAGGGGGCAGGGGATGAACACTGAAGCTTTCTTT

v_gene: TRBV7-8
d_gene: -
j_gene: TRBJ2-5
abundance: -
CDR3aa: CASSPRVGETQYF
CDR3nt: TGTGCCAGCAGCCCGCGTGTCGGTGAGACCCAGTACTTC

v_gene: TRBV6-5
d_gene: TRBD1
j_gene: TRBJ1-4
abundance: -
CDR3aa: CASSYSHRGYEKLFF
CDR3nt: TGTGCCAGCAGTTATTCCCACAGGGGTTATGAAAAACTGTTTTTT

v_gene: TRBV5-1
d_gene: TRBD1
j_gene: TRBJ1-1
abundance: few
CDR3aa: CASSWTGEEAFF
CDR3nt: TGCGCCAGCAGCTGGACAGGGGAAGAAGCTTTCTTT

v_gene: TRBV30
d_gene: TRBD2
j_gene: TRBJ2-5
abundance: -
CDR3aa: CAWSNGIAGDQETQYF
CDR3nt: TGTGCCTGGAGTAATGGGATAGCGGGGGACCAAGAGACCCAGTACTTC

v_gene: TRBV6-5
d_gene: -
j_gene: TRBJ1-1
abundance: -
CDR3aa: CASSEYGAQAFF
CDR3nt: TGTGCCAGCAGTGAGTATGGGGCCCAAGCTTTCTTT

v_gene: TRBV5-6
d_gene: -
j_gene: TRBJ2-7
abundance: -
CDR3aa: CASSLRELRPYEQYF
CDR3nt: TGTGCCAGCAGCTTGAGGGAGCTTCGCCCCTACGAGCAGTACTTC

v_gene: TRBV5-1
d_gene: -
j_gene: TRBJ2-7
abundance: -
CDR3aa: CASSLGSASYEQYF
CDR3nt: TGCGCCAGCAGCTTGGGTAGTGCCTCCTACGAGCAGTACTTC

v_gene: TRBV9
d_gene: -
j_gene: TRBJ1-2
abundance: -
CDR3aa: CASSAAPGEGYTF
CDR3nt: TGTGCCAGCAGCGCGGCCCCGGGTGAGGGCTACACCTTC

v_gene: TRBV7-2
d_gene: TRBD2
j_gene: TRBJ2-1
abundance: -
CDR3aa: CASSSRRGGAVKQFF
CDR3nt: TGTGCCAGCAGCTCCCGTCGCGGGGGGGCCGTAAAGCAGTTCTTC

v_gene: TRBV7-2
d_gene: -
j_gene: TRBJ1-3
abundance: -
CDR3aa: CASSLVGQTGGNTIYF
CDR3nt: TGTGCCAGCAGCTTAGTAGGGCAGACGGGAGGAAACACCATATATTTT

v_gene: TRBV29-1
d_gene: TRBD2
j_gene: TRBJ2-7
abundance: -
CDR3aa: CSVGGTSGRNPYEQYF
CDR3nt: TGCAGCGTTGGGGGGACTAGCGGGAGAAACCCCTACGAGCAGTACTTC

v_gene: TRBV2
d_gene: -
j_gene: TRBJ1-5
abundance: -
CDR3aa: CASSEAPGLVAQHF
CDR3nt: TGTGCCAGCAGTGAAGCGCCAGGGTTGGTAGCCCAGCATTTT

v_gene: TRBV6-5
d_gene: -
j_gene: TRBJ2-7
abundance: few
CDR3aa: CASSYSVQDPYEQYF
CDR3nt: TGTGCCAGCAGTTACTCAGTACAGGACCCCTACGAGCAGTACTTC

v_gene: TRBV19
d_gene: TRBD1
j_gene: TRBJ1-1
abundance: once
CDR3aa: CASSGQQGQSEAFF
CDR3nt: TGTGCCAGTAGTGGTCAACAGGGGCAATCTGAAGCTTTCTTT

v_gene: TRBV28
d_gene: TRBD2
j_gene: TRBJ2-7
abundance: -
CDR3aa: CATTTSGEAYEQYF
CDR3nt: TGTGCCACTACGACTAGCGGGGAAGCCTACGAGCAGTACTTC

v_gene: TRBV6-6
d_gene: TRBD1
j_gene: TRBJ1-5
abundance: once
CDR3aa: CASSYSTGEQPQHF
CDR3nt: TGTGCCAGCAGTTACTCGACAGGGGAACAGCCCCAGCATTTT

v_gene: TRBV5-6
d_gene: TRBD2
j_gene: TRBJ2-3
abundance: -
CDR3aa: CASSLTLAGSTDTQYF
CDR3nt: TGTGCCAGCAGCCTGACACTAGCGGGGAGCACAGATACGCAGTATTTT

v_gene: TRBV10-3
d_gene: TRBD1
j_gene: TRBJ2-7
abundance: -
CDR3aa: CAISERDRHYEQYF
CDR3nt: TGTGCCATCAGTGAAAGGGACAGGCACTACGAGCAGTACTTC

v_gene: TRBV27
d_gene: TRBD1
j_gene: TRBJ1-2
abundance: -
CDR3aa: CASRPGGTGNYGYTF
CDR3nt: TGTGCCAGCAGGCCCGGAGGGACAGGGAACTATGGCTACACCTTC

v_gene: TRBV15
d_gene: TRBD2
j_gene: TRBJ2-7
abundance: -
CDR3aa: CATSRESSGSYEQYF
CDR3nt: TGTGCCACCAGCAGAGAGAGTAGCGGGAGCTACGAGCAGTACTTC

v_gene: TRBV27
d_gene: -
j_gene: TRBJ2-7
abundance: -
CDR3aa: CASSLGTGTSYEQYF
CDR3nt: TGTGCCAGCAGTTTAGGGACGGGGACTTCCTACGAGCAGTACTTC

v_gene: TRBV5-1
d_gene: -
j_gene: TRBJ2-5
abundance: -
CDR3aa: CASSFTTSQETQYF
CDR3nt: TGCGCCAGCAGCTTCACGACTAGCCAAGAGACCCAGTACTTC

v_gene: TRBV10-3
d_gene: -
j_gene: TRBJ2-1
abundance: -
CDR3aa: CAISGSEGRNEQFF
CDR3nt: TGTGCCATCAGCGGCAGCGAAGGTCGAAATGAGCAGTTCTTC

v_gene: TRBV19
d_gene: -
j_gene: TRBJ2-2
abundance: -
CDR3aa: CASSPRPGTGELFF
CDR3nt: TGTGCCAGTAGTCCGAGGCCGGGGACCGGGGAGCTGTTTTTT

v_gene: TRBV30
d_gene: TRBD1
j_gene: TRBJ1-2
abundance: -
CDR3aa: CAWSWDRGTYGYTF
CDR3nt: TGTGCCTGGAGCTGGGACAGGGGAACCTATGGCTACACCTTC

v_gene: TRBV10-1
d_gene: -
j_gene: TRBJ1-2
abundance: once
CDR3aa: CASSEGREDGYTF
CDR3nt: TGCGCCAGCAGTGAGGGCAGGGAGGATGGCTACACCTTC

v_gene: TRBV2
d_gene: -
j_gene: TRBJ2-1
abundance: -
CDR3aa: CASIGRVGMNEQFF
CDR3nt: TGTGCCAGCATCGGCCGTGTGGGCATGAATGAGCAGTTCTTC

v_gene: TRBV25-1
d_gene: -
j_gene: TRBJ2-3
abundance: few
CDR3aa: CASSAGSTDTQYF
CDR3nt: TGTGCCAGCAGTGCGGGGTCCACAGATACGCAGTATTTT

v_gene: TRBV19
d_gene: TRBD2
j_gene: TRBJ2-2
abundance: -
CDR3aa: CASRGSGGLRTGELFF
CDR3nt: TGTGCCAGTAGGGGGAGCGGGGGGCTTCGGACCGGGGAGCTGTTTTTT

v_gene: TRBV9
d_gene: -
j_gene: TRBJ1-6
abundance: -
CDR3aa: CASSVGGGDSPLHF
CDR3nt: TGTGCCAGCAGCGTAGGGGGAGGGGACTCACCCCTCCACTTT

v_gene: TRBV7-9
d_gene: -
j_gene: TRBJ1-3
abundance: -
CDR3aa: CASSSYTGSSGNTIYF
CDR3nt: TGTGCCAGCAGCTCATATACAGGGAGCTCTGGAAACACCATATATTTT

v_gene: TRBV30
d_gene: -
j_gene: TRBJ1-5
abundance: once
CDR3aa: CAWSPPNQPQHF
CDR3nt: TGTGCCTGGAGTCCTCCCAATCAGCCCCAGCATTTT

v_gene: TRBV2
d_gene: TRBD1
j_gene: TRBJ2-7
abundance: -
CDR3aa: CASSAGTGGFYEQYF
CDR3nt: TGTGCCAGCAGTGCAGGGACAGGAGGTTTTTACGAGCAGTACTTC

v_gene: TRBV9
d_gene: TRBD1
j_gene: TRBJ1-2
abundance: -
CDR3aa: CASSDPVDRTNYGYTF
CDR3nt: TGTGCCAGCAGCGACCCAGTGGACAGGACTAACTATGGCTACACCTTC

v_gene: TRBV9
d_gene: -
j_gene: TRBJ2-7
abundance: -
CDR3aa: CGGRGLDRYEQYF
CDR3nt: TGTGGAGGACGAGGTTTAGACAGGTACGAGCAGTACTTC

v_gene: TRBV6-5
d_gene: TRBD2
j_gene: TRBJ2-7
abundance: -
CDR3aa: CASRVSSGGAKQYF
CDR3nt: TGTGCCAGCAGGGTCTCTAGCGGGGGGGCCAAGCAGTACTTC

v_gene: TRBV7-2
d_gene: -
j_gene: TRBJ1-2
abundance: -
CDR3aa: CASSTSGQLGYTF
CDR3nt: TGTGCCAGCAGCACCTCAGGACAGTTAGGCTACACCTTC

v_gene: TRBV29-1
d_gene: -
j_gene: TRBJ2-1
abundance: few
CDR3aa: CSVVTSGSRDEQFF
CDR3nt: TGCAGCGTGGTGACTAGTGGGTCGCGGGATGAGCAGTTCTTC

v_gene: TRBV5-4
d_gene: -
j_gene: TRBJ1-4
abundance: -
CDR3aa: CASSQEHQEKLFF
CDR3nt: TGTGCCAGCAGCCAAGAACACCAGGAAAAACTGTTTTTT

v_gene: TRBV19
d_gene: -
j_gene: TRBJ1-1
abundance: once
CDR3aa: CASSSAGDTEAFF
CDR3nt: TGTGCCAGTAGTAGCGCAGGGGACACTGAAGCTTTCTTT

v_gene: TRBV7-2
d_gene: -
j_gene: TRBJ2-2
abundance: -
CDR3aa: CASSLFIAERAGELFF
CDR3nt: TGTGCCAGCAGCTTATTTATTGCGGAGAGGGCCGGGGAGCTGTTTTTT

v_gene: TRBV2
d_gene: -
j_gene: TRBJ1-5
abundance: -
CDR3aa: CASSERVNQPQHF
CDR3nt: TGTGCCAGCAGTGAACGCGTAAATCAGCCCCAGCATTTT

v_gene: TRBV27
d_gene: TRBD1
j_gene: TRBJ1-2
abundance: -
CDR3aa: CASSSDRGGYGYTF
CDR3nt: TGTGCCAGCAGTTCTGACAGGGGTGGGTATGGCTACACCTTC

v_gene: TRBV9
d_gene: -
j_gene: TRBJ2-7
abundance: -
CDR3aa: CASSATTGALGEQYF
CDR3nt: TGTGCCAGCAGCGCAACGACAGGTGCCCTTGGCGAGCAGTACTTC

v_gene: TRBV11-2
d_gene: TRBD2
j_gene: TRBJ2-3
abundance: -
CDR3aa: CASSLSLPSGAQYF
CDR3nt: TGTGCCAGCAGCTTGTCGCTCCCTAGCGGGGCGCAGTATTTT

v_gene: TRBV2
d_gene: TRBD2
j_gene: TRBJ2-1
abundance: -
CDR3aa: CASSPTAGVYNEQFF
CDR3nt: TGTGCCAGCAGTCCCACAGCGGGAGTATACAATGAGCAGTTCTTC

v_gene: TRBV10-1
d_gene: -
j_gene: TRBJ1-1
abundance: -
CDR3aa: CASRPGGSTEAFF
CDR3nt: TGCGCCAGCAGACCCGGTGGTAGCACTGAAGCTTTCTTT

v_gene: TRBV4-1
d_gene: TRBD2
j_gene: TRBJ2-1
abundance: -
CDR3aa: CASSPRAGTRVNEQFF
CDR3nt: TGCGCCAGCAGCCCCCGGGCCGGGACTAGGGTCAATGAGCAGTTCTTC

v_gene: TRBV5-8
d_gene: -
j_gene: TRBJ1-2
abundance: -
CDR3aa: CASSFLGGGDIYGYTF
CDR3nt: TGTGCCAGCAGCTTCTTAGGGGGTGGCGATATCTATGGCTACACCTTC